Described below is a single T cell receptor (beta chain) sequence and its context. The source of the sample is a study of blood T cell repertoires in COVID-19. Study at large: The origin of the acute and convalescent COVID-19 samples was the United States, Italy and Spain. Sample material is recorded as cDNA or gDNA derived from T cells, B-cell-depleted T cells, or PBMCs.

TCRdb keeps only in-frame clones here, not all; method: immunoSEQ multiplex PCR. Of approximately 140,000 clones detected, 65% to 90% appear once; the ten largest clones hold 2.5% to 4%. This CDR3 contains 14 residues. Between the trimmed V and J ends, which lost 0 bases and 4 bases, there was a span of 7 bases. Germline CDR1 SEHNR, CDR2 FQNEAQ (reference sequence). This clonotype was sampled from a man between 65 and 80 years old with acute or convalescent COVID-19. The sample consisted of peripheral blood. The V gene is TRBV7-9, the J gene TRBJ2-1; D remains unclear. The CDR3 nucleotides read TGTGCCAGCAGCTTAGCTGGCGGATACAATGAGCAGTTCTTC. This encodes CASSLAGGYNEQFF.